Sequencing of this TCR beta chain was carried out in a study of metastatic and nonmetastatic thyroid tumors (dated by TCRdb to between 2020 and 2021). For the study in its entirety: For patients with malignant and with benign thyroid disease, the researchers compared repertoires between peripheral blood samples and tumor or nodule tissue samples. General study outcomes and caveats: TCR beta diversity was reported as significantly higher in malignant tumors than in benign nodules, in both blood and tumor samples.

None of the patients had been given any treatment before thyroid surgery. Using T-cell receptor beta sequencing, the researchers looked back retrospectively at clinical samples from patients, gathered between about 2011 and 2019. This clone was found a few times. No cognate antigen has been identified for it. Qualities for individual bases were not recorded, and no much larger clone is one base off. CDR1 and CDR2 are read off the germline V gene as MDHEN and SYDVKM. Spanning cysteine to phenylalanine, the CDR3 consists of 14 amino acids. Solely the CDR3 DNA is kept, with 42 bases framed from the first base. From V the trimming removes 7 bases and from J it removes 0 bases, while the gene matches leave 3 bases of the junction unaccounted for. The protocol used for the library was PCR. Sequenced on an Illumina HiSeq 4000. High-throughput sequencing was used to profile the TCR beta-chain CDR3 region of every patient. On the authors' methods: A classifier to discriminate distant-metastatic papillary thyroid cancer patients was built from CDR3 differences across clinicopathological groups. The Shannon index was used to measure repertoire diversity, and the Morisita-Horn index was used to measure how similar tumor and blood repertoires were. The public reads were quality trimmed at Q25 with fastp and then assembled into clones with MiXCR by TCRdb, keeping productive beta chains. None of the V and J calls come from the authors' own analysis; TCRdb made them. The sample has about 38,000 clones on record, about 30% of them singletons. The leading ten clones occupy 11% of the sample.

The chain is made from TRBV28 and TRBJ2-4; a stretch of 7 junction bases matches TRBD1. The TCR comes from a male donor with papillary thyroid cancer or a benign thyroid nodule (not recorded which). Some clones in this sample may be carry-over from other donors' samples. Sequencing was carried out using blood. The nucleotides read TGTGCCAGCAACGGACAGGTAGCCAAAAACATTCAGTACTTC. Its translation is CASNGQVAKNIQYF. Here the CDR3 is joined to the reference TRBV28 and TRBJ2-4 genes, and the full variable domain is: DVKVTQSSRYLVKRTGEKVFLECVQDMDHENMFWYRQDPGLGLRLIYFSYDVKMKEKGDIPEGYSVSREKKERFSLILESASTNQTSMYLCASNGQVAKNIQYFGAGTRLSVL.